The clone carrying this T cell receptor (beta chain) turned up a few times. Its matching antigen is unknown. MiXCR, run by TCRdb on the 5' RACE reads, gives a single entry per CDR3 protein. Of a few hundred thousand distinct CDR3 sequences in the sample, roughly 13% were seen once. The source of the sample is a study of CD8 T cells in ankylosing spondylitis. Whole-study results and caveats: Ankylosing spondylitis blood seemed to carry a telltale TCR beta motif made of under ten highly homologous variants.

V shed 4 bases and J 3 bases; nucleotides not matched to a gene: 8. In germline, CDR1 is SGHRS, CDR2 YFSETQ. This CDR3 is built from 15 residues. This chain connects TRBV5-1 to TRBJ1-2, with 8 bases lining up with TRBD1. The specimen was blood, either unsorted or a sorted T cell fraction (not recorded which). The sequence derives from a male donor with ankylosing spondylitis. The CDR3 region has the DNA TGCGCCAGCAGCATTGGACAGGGATCGGACTATGGCTACACCTTC. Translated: CASSIGQGSDYGYTF.